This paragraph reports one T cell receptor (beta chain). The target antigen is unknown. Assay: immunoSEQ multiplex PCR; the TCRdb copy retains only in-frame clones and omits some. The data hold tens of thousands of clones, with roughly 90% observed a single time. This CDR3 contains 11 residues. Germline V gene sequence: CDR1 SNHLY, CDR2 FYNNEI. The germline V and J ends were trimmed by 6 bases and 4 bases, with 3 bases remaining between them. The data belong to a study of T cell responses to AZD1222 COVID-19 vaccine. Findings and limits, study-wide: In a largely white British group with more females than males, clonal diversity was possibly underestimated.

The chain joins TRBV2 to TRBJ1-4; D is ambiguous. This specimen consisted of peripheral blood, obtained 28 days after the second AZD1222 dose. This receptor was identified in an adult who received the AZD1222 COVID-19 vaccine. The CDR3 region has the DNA TGTGCCAGCAGACTTAATGAAAAACTGTTTTTT. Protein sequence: CASRLNEKLFF.